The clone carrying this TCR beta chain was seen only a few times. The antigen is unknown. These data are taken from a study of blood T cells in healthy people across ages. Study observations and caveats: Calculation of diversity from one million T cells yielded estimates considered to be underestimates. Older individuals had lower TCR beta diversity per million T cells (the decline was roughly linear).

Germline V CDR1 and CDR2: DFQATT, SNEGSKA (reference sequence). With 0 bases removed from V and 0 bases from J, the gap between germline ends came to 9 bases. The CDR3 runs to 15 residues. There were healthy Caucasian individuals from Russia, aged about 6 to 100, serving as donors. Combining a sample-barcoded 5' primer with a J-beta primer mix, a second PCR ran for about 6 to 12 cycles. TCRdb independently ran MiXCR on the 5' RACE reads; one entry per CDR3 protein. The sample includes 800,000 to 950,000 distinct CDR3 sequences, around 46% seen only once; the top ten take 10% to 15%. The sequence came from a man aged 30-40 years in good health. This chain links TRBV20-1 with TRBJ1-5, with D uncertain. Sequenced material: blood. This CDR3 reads CSARDHSISNQPQHF. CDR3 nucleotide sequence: TGCAGTGCTAGAGACCACAGCATTAGCAATCAGCCCCAGCATTTT.